The rows below give T cell receptor beta chains drawn from one sample of a study of T cell changes during pregnancy in multiple sclerosis. The data were produced by immunoSEQ multiplex PCR, yet TCRdb's version contains in-frame clones alone and is incomplete. The sample consists of approximately 100,000 clones, less than 95% of them appearing once. The sequencing used peripheral blood, collected after pregnancy. The receptor source for this set is a female donor with multiple sclerosis, enrolled in a pregnancy study. The CDR3 runs from the conserved cysteine through the conserved F or W. D genes are given only for firm matches. The size field is filled for only some rows; it gives once, few, many or a size class.

>TRBJ1-1|-|TRBD1|TRBV9
CASSVTGGEVTEAFF
TGTGCCAGCAGCGTAACAGGGGGCGAGGTCACTGAAGCTTTCTTT
>TRBJ2-7|-|TRBD2|TRBV6-5
CASSYSASGGAYEQYF
TGTGCCAGCAGTTACTCTGCTAGCGGGGGAGCCTACGAGCAGTACTTC
>TRBJ2-3|once|-|TRBV9
CASSVEQVGTDTQYF
TGTGCCAGCAGCGTAGAACAGGTTGGAACAGATACGCAGTATTTT
>TRBJ2-1|-|-|TRBV2
CASSDGSNEQFF
TGTGCCAGCAGTGATGGGAGCAATGAGCAGTTCTTC
>TRBJ1-1|-|-|TRBV7-2
CASSYRQAANTEAFF
TGTGCCAGCAGCTATCGACAGGCCGCGAACACTGAAGCTTTCTTT
>TRBJ2-4|-|-|TRBV7-8
CASRGQLSGIQYF
TGTGCCAGCCGCGGACAGCTCTCGGGCATTCAGTACTTC
>TRBJ2-1|-|-|TRBV6-4
CASSDSAVGGGQFF
TGTGCCAGCAGTGACTCCGCCGTGGGTGGAGGGCAGTTCTTC
>TRBJ2-1|-|-|TRBV6-5
CASSYSRLAAYNEQFF
TGTGCCAGCAGTTACTCGAGGCTAGCAGCCTACAATGAGCAGTTCTTC
>TRBJ2-5|-|-|TRBV7-9
CASSLSRARRDQETQYF
TGTGCCAGCAGCCTATCGAGGGCCCGCCGAGACCAAGAGACCCAGTACTTC
>TRBJ2-1|-|TRBD1|TRBV18
CASSPEDRAYNEQFF
TGTGCCAGCTCACCGGAGGACAGGGCCTACAATGAGCAGTTCTTC
>TRBJ1-2|-|TRBD1|TRBV9
CASSTSSTGVKNYGYTF
TGTGCCAGCAGCACCTCTTCGACAGGGGTTAAAAACTATGGCTACACCTTC
>TRBJ2-2|-|TRBD2|TRBV9
CASSVVGLAAGELFF
TGTGCCAGCAGCGTAGTGGGACTAGCGGCCGGGGAGCTGTTTTTT
>TRBJ2-6|-|-|TRBV4-1
CASSQPGLRRAGANVLTF
TGCGCCAGCAGCCAACCGGGACTTCGGAGGGCTGGGGCCAACGTCCTGACTTTC
>TRBJ1-5|few|-|TRBV2
CASSPGVSNQPQHF
TGTGCCAGCAGCCCAGGGGTTAGCAATCAGCCCCAGCATTTT
>TRBJ2-1|-|-|TRBV7-9
CASSPLSEQFF
TGTGCCAGCAGCCCGCTCAGTGAGCAGTTCTTC
>TRBJ2-1|-|-|TRBV5-1
CASSLRAGIIFEQFF
TGCGCCAGCAGCTTGCGGGCAGGGATCATCTTTGAGCAGTTCTTC
>TRBJ2-1|-|TRBD2|TRBV5-6
CASSKGLGYNEQFF
TGTGCCAGCAGCAAAGGACTAGGGTACAATGAGCAGTTCTTC
>TRBJ1-4|-|TRBD1|TRBV27
CASSERQGLSNEKLFF
TGTGCCAGCAGTGAAAGACAGGGGCTTTCTAATGAAAAACTGTTTTTT
>TRBJ1-1|-|-|TRBV21-1
CASSNGSEGCAEAFF
TGTGCCAGCAGCAACGGGTCGGAGGGCTGCGCTGAAGCTTTCTTT
>TRBJ2-3|-|-|TRBV9
CASSVEAFVADTQYF
TGTGCCAGCAGCGTAGAAGCGTTTGTCGCAGATACGCAGTATTTT
>TRBJ1-1|-|TRBD1|TRBV27
CASSSGSGGARTEAFF
TGTGCCAGCAGTTCGGGTTCAGGGGGCGCAAGGACTGAAGCTTTCTTT
>TRBJ2-1|-|TRBD1|TRBV18
CASSFLPDRINEQFF
TGTGCCAGCTCATTTCTTCCGGACAGGATCAATGAGCAGTTCTTC
>TRBJ1-4|-|TRBD1|TRBV14
CASSRGGQGSEKLFF
TGTGCCAGCAGCCGCGGGGGACAGGGGAGTGAAAAACTGTTTTTT
>TRBJ2-2|-|TRBD1|TRBV11-3
CASSLGTANTGELFF
TGTGCCAGCAGCTTGGGGACAGCGAACACCGGGGAGCTGTTTTTT
>TRBJ2-1|-|TRBD2|TRBV7-3
CASSGSGGAGNEQFF
TGTGCCAGCAGCGGTAGCGGGGGGGCCGGCAATGAGCAGTTCTTC
>TRBJ2-3|once|TRBD1|TRBV4-2
CASSARTGEFKDTQYF
TGTGCCAGCAGCGCCCGGACAGGGGAATTTAAAGATACGCAGTATTTT
>TRBJ2-1|-|TRBD1|TRBV7-6
CASSSQGSYNEQFF
TGTGCCAGCAGCTCACAGGGGAGCTACAATGAGCAGTTCTTC
>TRBJ2-2|-|TRBD1|TRBV9
CASSATDRAGELFF
TGTGCCAGCAGCGCAACAGACAGGGCCGGGGAGCTGTTTTTT
>TRBJ2-7|-|TRBD1|TRBV11-2
CASSLGGLQGVTYEQYF
TGTGCCAGCAGCTTAGGGGGGTTACAGGGGGTCACCTACGAGCAGTACTTC
>TRBJ1-2|-|TRBD1|TRBV27
CASRTGWKGYTF
TGTGCCAGCAGGACAGGGTGGAAAGGCTACACCTTC
>TRBJ2-3|once|TRBD2|TRBV19
CASSIRTSGGTDTQYF
TGTGCCAGTAGTATAAGAACTAGCGGTGGCACAGATACGCAGTATTTT
>TRBJ1-2|many|-|TRBV19
CASSHRPRYGYTF
TGTGCCAGTAGTCATCGGCCGCGGTATGGCTACACCTTC
>TRBJ2-1|-|TRBD2|TRBV19
CASSISGVYNEQFF
TGTGCCAGTAGTATTAGCGGGGTCTACAATGAGCAGTTCTTC
>TRBJ1-4|-|-|TRBV6-5
CASSYSAGVKKLFF
TGTGCCAGCAGTTACTCAGCAGGGGTGAAAAAACTGTTTTTT
>TRBJ1-2|-|-|TRBV19
CASSIRRTLHGYTF
TGTGCCAGTAGTATAAGGAGGACCCTGCATGGCTACACCTTC
>TRBJ2-1|-|-|TRBV6-1
CASSLEAGNTEQFF
TGTGCCAGCAGCCTCGAGGCGGGAAACACTGAGCAGTTCTTC
>TRBJ2-2|-|TRBD1|TRBV7-6
CASSVRPQGAGELFF
TGTGCCAGCAGCGTTAGACCTCAGGGGGCCGGGGAGCTGTTTTTT
>TRBJ2-3|-|TRBD1|TRBV6-5
CASSPDRVRSDTQYF
TGTGCCAGCAGTCCGGACAGGGTCAGGTCAGATACGCAGTATTTT
>TRBJ1-5|-|-|TRBV6-1
CASSALRGASNQPQHF
TGTGCCAGCAGTGCCCTCAGGGGTGCGAGCAATCAGCCCCAGCATTTT
>TRBJ1-2|-|-|TRBV9
CASGESDTNYGYTF
TGTGCCAGCGGAGAGTCGGATACAAACTATGGCTACACCTTC
>TRBJ2-7|-|-|TRBV25-1
CASSESGTGYEQYF
TGTGCCAGCAGTGAATCGGGAACGGGATACGAGCAGTACTTC
>TRBJ2-3|-|-|TRBV19
CASRGGASTDTQYF
TGTGCCAGTAGAGGGGGGGCGAGCACAGATACGCAGTATTTT
>TRBJ2-7|-|TRBD1|TRBV4-1
CASSQPGQGGYEQYF
TGCGCCAGCAGCCAACCGGGACAGGGGGGATACGAGCAGTACTTC
>TRBJ2-5|-|-|TRBV5-1
CASSLEQGRQETQYF
TGCGCCAGCAGCTTGGAACAGGGTAGACAAGAGACCCAGTACTTC
>TRBJ1-1|once|TRBD1|TRBV6-6
CASSYGGQGFF
TGTGCCAGCAGTTACGGAGGACAGGGCTTCTTT
>TRBJ1-4|-|-|TRBV14
CASSRGFYSNEKLFF
TGTGCCAGCAGCCGTGGTTTTTACTCTAATGAAAAACTGTTTTTT